This T cell receptor (beta chain) stems from a study of blood T cell repertoires in COVID-19. As for the study in general: The United States, Italy and Spain provided the acute and convalescent COVID-19 samples. PBMCs, B-cell-depleted T cells, or T cells provided the cDNA or gDNA that made up the material.

TCRdb's table, derived via immunoSEQ multiplex PCR, lists solely in-frame clones and lacks some. Of 130,000 or so clones in the sample, approximately 92% were seen once. Trimming left V 5 bases short and J 10 bases short, with 16 bases between. Germline CDR1 is SGHTA and CDR2 is FQGNSA. CDR3 length: 13 residues. V gene TRBV7-2 combines with J gene TRBJ2-3; TRBD1 is a possible D gene (7 bases). Sequenced input: peripheral blood. The TCR comes from a man between 70 and 80 years old with active or convalescent COVID-19. CDR3 region: CASSRGDSIPQYF. CDR3 DNA: TGTGCCAGCAGCCGCGGGGACAGTATCCCGCAGTATTTT.